Below are 28 T cell receptor beta chains sequenced from a single sample in a study of shared clonotypes between healthy human individuals. Some clones are missing from TCRdb's copy, which holds only in-frame ones; the method was immunoSEQ multiplex PCR. The sample includes roughly 450,000 clones, 70% to 80% seen only once; the top ten take approximately 12%. The sample comprised PBMCs. These TCRs come from a woman aged 40 to 50 in good health. Some clones in this sample may be carry-over from other donors' samples.

In its sample, this clone was seen a few times. This chain links TRBV7-2 with TRBJ2-2; D is uncertain. This CDR3 has 13 residues. V gave up 0 bases and J gave up 5 bases, with 4 bases separating them. Germline V gives CDR1 SGHTA, CDR2 FQGNSA. The CDR3 reads CASSLASTGELFF. DNA of the CDR3: TGTGCCAGCAGCTTAGCTAGTACCGGGGAGCTGTTTTTT.

This clone was found once. The V gene is TRBV18, the J gene TRBJ2-7; 14 nucleotides match TRBD2. In germline, CDR1 is KGHSH, CDR2 LQKENI. Trimming removed 3 bases from V and 2 bases from J; junction bases left unmatched: 12. CDR3 length: 19 amino acids. CDR3 protein: CASSPPSGTSGSLPYEQYF. The CDR3 nucleotides are TGTGCCAGCTCACCTCCCTCGGGGACTAGCGGGAGCCTTCCCTACGAGCAGTACTTC.

This clone has just a few counts. The chain joins TRBV29-1 to TRBJ1-3; TRBD1 might be the D (5 bases). The germline gives CDR1 SQVTM, CDR2 ANQGSEA. With 7 bases removed from V and 4 bases from J, the gap between germline ends came to 14 bases. There are 13 residues in the CDR3. CDR3 residues: CSAAGGAGNTIYF. CDR3 nucleotides: TGCAGCGCCGCAGGAGGGGCGGGAAACACCATATATTTT.

This chain uses TRBV5-1 with TRBJ2-7; possibly TRBD1 for D (5 bases). The CDR3 extends over 15 amino acids. V gave up 0 bases and J gave up 3 bases, with 13 bases separating them. Germline V CDR1 and CDR2: SGHRS, YFSETQ. The CDR3 DNA is TGCGCCAGCAGCTTGGGGGGCATTATGGACTACGAGCAGTACTTC. Encoded protein: CASSLGGIMDYEQYF. Full variable domain (missing parts from reference TRBV5-1 and TRBJ2-7): KAGVTQTPRYLIKTRGQQVTLSCSPISGHRSVSWYQQTPGQGLQFLFEYFSETQRNKGNFPGRFSGRQFSNSRSEMNVSTLELGDSALYLCASSLGGIMDYEQYFGPGTRLTVT.

This chain joins TRBV2 and TRBJ1-5, with D possibly TRBD1 on 6 matching bases. This CDR3 has 14 residues. V lost 6 bases and J lost 6, with 15 bases in between. Germline V gene sequence: CDR1 SNHLY, CDR2 FYNNEI. CDR3 amino acids: CASSTRGDGQPQHF. The CDR3 DNA reads as TGTGCCAGCAGCACTAGGGGGGATGGTCAGCCCCAGCATTTT.

Note on this clone: Only one base separates this from a far larger clonotype, so it likely reflects a read error. The chain carries TRBV6-1 and TRBJ2-7; D is perhaps TRBD1 or TRBD2 (5 bases each). Germline CDR1 is MNHNS and CDR2 is SASEGT. The CDR3 spans 13 residues. Trimming cost V 3 bases and J 1 base, with 7 bases left between them. CDR3 amino acids: CASSEGESYEQYF. The CDR3 DNA is TGTGCCAGCAGTGAGGGGGAATCCTACGAGCAGTACTTC.

This chain joins TRBV28 and TRBJ2-1, with TRBD1 matching over 9 bases. J was trimmed by 2 bases and V by 6 bases; bases with no gene match: 5. This CDR3 is 15 amino acids long. The germline CDR1 and CDR2 sequences are MDHEN and SYDVKM. The CDR3 reads CASRQGAAAYNEQFF. The CDR3 DNA sequence: TGTGCCAGCAGACAGGGGGCGGCGGCCTACAATGAGCAGTTCTTC. The variable domain in full, completed from reference TRBV28 and TRBJ2-1, reads DVKVTQSSRYLVKRTGEKVFLECVQDMDHENMFWYRQDPGLGLRLIYFSYDVKMKEKGDIPEGYSVSREKKERFSLILESASTNQTSMYLCASRQGAAAYNEQFFGPGTRLTVL.

The CDR3, as DNA: TGTGCCAGCAGTTCATGGGAGAGCACCGGGGAGCTGTTTTTT. As protein: CASSSWESTGELFF. The chain couples TRBV27 to TRBJ2-2; D possibly corresponds to TRBD2 (5 bases). Trimming left V 4 bases short and J 4 bases short, with 10 bases between. Germline assignment: CDR1 MNHEY and CDR2 SMNVEV (reference sequence). The CDR3 contains 14 residues.

The chain combines TRBV27 with TRBJ1-4; D is perhaps TRBD1 (6 bases). The CDR3 is 18 residues long. V was pared by 6 bases and J by 1 base, with 21 bases between. CDR1 and CDR2 (germline): MNHEY, SMNVEV (reference sequence). The CDR3 DNA follows: TGTGCCAGCAGGCTAGCCGGACAGCTCGGCGGAACTAATGAAAAACTGTTTTTT. Translation: CASRLAGQLGGTNEKLFF.

This clone was picked up a small number of times. The chain has TRBV11-3 and TRBJ2-1, with 11 bases matching TRBD2. The ends lost 5 bases at V and 3 bases at J; junction bases unmatched: 6. Per germline, CDR1 SGHNT and CDR2 YENEEA. There are 16 residues in the CDR3. CDR3 in DNA: TGTGCCAGCAGCCTATACGGGACTAGCGGCTACAATGAGCAGTTCTTC. Encoded protein: CASSLYGTSGYNEQFF.

This clone was seen only once. The rearrangement uses TRBV28 and TRBJ2-7; D remains unclear. The CDR3 extends over 12 amino acids. V lost 4 bases to trimming and J lost 4 bases, with 8 bases between them. Germline CDR1 reads MDHEN; CDR2 reads SYDVKM. CDR3 sequence reads: CASSSTQYEQYF. The CDR3 DNA reads TGTGCCAGCAGTTCCACTCAATACGAGCAGTACTTC.

The chain is built from TRBV6-6 and TRBJ2-5; TRBD1 might be the D (5 bases). The CDR3 sequence is 12 residues long. Germline assignment: CDR1 MNHNY and CDR2 SVGAGI (reference sequence). The V end was cut by 6 bases, the J end by 5 bases, with 10 bases between. CDR3 sequence (DNA): TGTGCCAGCAGCCAACCAGGGGAGACCCAGTACTTC. As protein: CASSQPGETQYF.

The chain joins TRBV4-2 to TRBJ2-5; possibly TRBD1 for D (5 bases). This CDR3 is 15 amino acids long. Trimming took off 0 bases at V and 1 base at J, with 9 bases between the two ends. CDR1 and CDR2 from the germline V gene are LGHNA and YNFKEQ. Written as DNA, the CDR3 is TGTGCCAGCAGCCAAGATCCAGGGCCCCAAGAGACCCAGTACTTC. Protein sequence: CASSQDPGPQETQYF.

This clone came up a few times. The J gene is TRBJ2-1, the V gene TRBV30; D ambiguous. Germline CDR1 and CDR2: GTSNPN and SVGIG (reference sequence). The CDR3 loop spans 15 amino acids. Trimming removed 3 bases at V and 4 bases at J, with 16 bases between. CDR3 bases: TGTGCCTGGAGCCCCTCCACAAATAGATACAATGAGCAGTTCTTC. The encoded protein is CAWSPSTNRYNEQFF.

The chain recombines TRBV5-1 with TRBJ2-1, with TRBD2 matching 7 bases. The ends lost 0 bases at V and 5 bases at J; junction bases unmatched: 5. Germline-derived CDR1 and CDR2 are SGHRS and YFSETQ. The CDR3 consists of 15 residues. Written as DNA, the CDR3 is TGCGCCAGCAGCTTGGGGCTAGCGGTAGACAATGAGCAGTTCTTC. Protein sequence: CASSLGLAVDNEQFF.

This clone ranks as medium-sized. Other DNA sequences in the same sample also yield this CDR3. The gene calls are TRBV28 and TRBJ1-3, with TRBD1 as a possible D gene (6 bases). The V end lost 7 bases, the J end lost 4 bases, and 11 bases lay between the germline ends. This CDR3 spans 13 amino acids. CDR1 is MDHEN, CDR2 SYDVKM, per germline. CDR3 sequence (DNA): TGTGCCAGCATCGGGACATCAGGAAACACCATATATTTT. Its translation: CASIGTSGNTIYF.

This chain uses TRBV14 with TRBJ2-3; D gene unclear. Trimming pared 0 bases from V and 6 bases from J, leaving 7 bases between. CDR1 and CDR2 from the germline V gene are SGHDN and FVKESK. There are 13 residues in the CDR3. Here the CDR3 reads CASSQDPSDTQYF. CDR3 sequence (DNA): TGTGCCAGCAGCCAAGACCCGTCGGATACGCAGTATTTT.

As regards this clone: A far larger clone differs by one base, so this is likely a read error. The chain couples TRBV5-6 to TRBJ1-5; possibly TRBD1 for D (6 bases). Per germline, CDR1 SGHDT and CDR2 YYEEEE. This CDR3 has 16 amino acids. This CDR3 reads CASSFTGAGVIQLQHF. CDR3 nucleotides: TGTGCCAGCAGCTTCACCGGCGCAGGGGTTATTCAGCTCCAGCATTTT.

The CDR3 DNA reads as TGTGCCAGCAGCTCGGGGCCCTATGAAGCTTTCTTT. This codes for CASSSGPYEAFF. The V and J genes are TRBV5-8 and TRBJ1-1, with a tentative D call TRBD1 (5 bases). CDR1 SGHTS and CDR2 YDEGEE come from the germline V gene. The CDR3 extends over 12 amino acids. The V and J ends lost 3 bases and 7 bases respectively, with 10 bases between them.

This clone was recorded only once. The gene calls are TRBV15 and TRBJ2-7, with 10 positions matching TRBD1. The germline V gene has CDR1 LNHNV and CDR2 YYDKDF (reference sequence). Trimming removed 5 bases from V and 2 bases from J; junction bases left unmatched: 9. The CDR3 runs to 16 residues. The chain's CDR3 is CATSVGAGQGAYEQYF. The CDR3 DNA reads as TGTGCCACCAGCGTAGGTGCAGGACAGGGGGCCTACGAGCAGTACTTC.

This clone occurred a few times. The rearrangement uses TRBV6-5 and TRBJ2-6, with a possible D match to TRBD2 (5 bases). Germline V gene data show CDR1 as MNHEY and CDR2 as SVGAGI. V gave up 6 bases and J gave up 1 base, with 10 bases separating them. CDR3 length: 15 residues. The CDR3 DNA sequence: TGTGCCAGCAGCCTCCGAGGGTCTGGGGCCAACGTCCTGACTTTC. Translation gives CASSLRGSGANVLTF.

In its sample, this clone was seen once. The chain links TRBV6-5 to TRBJ1-2; 10 bases agree with TRBD1. The CDR3 loop spans 16 amino acids. With 4 bases clipped from V and 4 bases from J, the junction kept 9 bases outside the gene matches. Germline CDR1 is MNHEY and CDR2 is SVGAGI. In nucleotides, the CDR3 is TGTGCCAGCAGTTTTCTCGACAGGGGGCCGGTCTATGGCTACACCTTC. It specifies CASSFLDRGPVYGYTF.

The chain recombines TRBV28 with TRBJ2-7; D is perhaps TRBD2 (6 bases). This CDR3 spans 18 amino acids. With 6 bases removed from V and 4 bases from J, the gap between germline ends came to 28 bases. Germline lookup yields CDR1 MDHEN and CDR2 SYDVKM. The CDR3 reads CASRAPMGNTFRGYEQYF. DNA for the CDR3: TGTGCCAGCAGGGCCCCTATGGGAAACACCTTTCGGGGGTACGAGCAGTACTTC.

V gene TRBV4-1 combines with J gene TRBJ2-1, with D unclear. The CDR3 has 16 residues. V was trimmed by 2 bases and J by 0 bases, leaving 11 bases between them. Germline CDR1 reads MGHRA; CDR2 reads YSYEKL. CDR3 residues: CASSQQAPSSYNEQFF. In DNA, the CDR3 is TGCGCCAGCAGCCAACAGGCGCCGAGCTCCTACAATGAGCAGTTCTTC.

The chain couples TRBV4-3 to TRBJ2-1, with 9 nucleotides matching TRBD2. Germline V CDR1 and CDR2: LGHNA, YSLEER. This CDR3 has 20 residues. The V gene end was trimmed by 0 bases and the J gene end by 8 bases; junction bases not matched to a gene: 20. CDR3 region: CASSQDKVRVAGVDVDEQFF. CDR3 coding DNA: TGCGCCAGCAGCCAAGATAAGGTGAGAGTAGCGGGAGTGGACGTCGATGAGCAGTTCTTC.

The rearrangement uses TRBV10-3 and TRBJ1-3, with D tentatively TRBD1 (6 bases). The CDR3 consists of 15 residues. Between the trimmed V and J ends, which lost 3 bases and 3 bases, there was a span of 12 bases. CDR1 is ENHRY, CDR2 SYGVKD, per germline. The CDR3 coding sequence is TGTGCCATCAGTGACACAGGGAAGTATGGAAACACCATATATTTT. Translated: CAISDTGKYGNTIYF.

This chain links TRBV11-1 with TRBJ1-4; 7 nucleotides line up with TRBD1. Germline CDR1 reads SGHAT; CDR2 reads FQDESV (reference sequence). Trimming cost V 1 base and J 5 bases; bases outside gene matches: 4. The CDR3 spans 15 residues. The CDR3 loop reads CASSLDGQENEKLFF. The CDR3 nucleotides are TGTGCCAGCAGCTTAGATGGACAGGAGAATGAAAAACTGTTTTTT.

The V call is TRBV18, the J call TRBJ2-3; D remains unclear. The CDR3 sequence is 15 residues long. Trimming pared 5 bases from V and 3 bases from J, leaving 15 bases between. Germline V gene sequence: CDR1 KGHSH, CDR2 LQKENI. The CDR3 reads CASSSSIARTDTQYF. CDR3 bases: TGTGCCAGCTCATCGAGCATAGCTAGGACAGATACGCAGTATTTT.